Each of the 24 T cell receptor beta chains below was sequenced from the same sample in a study of blood T cell repertoires in COVID-19. Repertoires were generated with immunoSEQ multiplex PCR, while TCRdb's copy carries only in-frame clones and drops some. The sample records about 130,000 clones, 85% being singletons. Input material: peripheral blood. The source is a man older than 75 with active or convalescent COVID-19.

The gene calls are TRBV6-1 and TRBJ2-7; 9 bases match TRBD2. The CDR3 has 15 amino acids. V shed 1 base and J 2 bases; nucleotides not matched to a gene: 3. CDR1 and CDR2 from the germline V gene are MNHNS and SASEGT. The CDR3 reads CASSEGGLAPYEQYF. The CDR3 DNA sequence: TGTGCCAGCAGTGAAGGGGGACTAGCTCCCTACGAGCAGTACTTC.

The chain is built from TRBV30 and TRBJ1-4; TRBD1 matches 11 bases. The CDR3 is made up of 13 amino acids. Germline V lookup: CDR1 GTSNPN, CDR2 SVGIG (reference sequence). V shed 5 bases and J 11 bases; nucleotides not matched to a gene: 7. The CDR3 reads CAWSRGQGDKLFF. The CDR3, as DNA: TGTGCCTGGTCTAGGGGACAGGGGGATAAACTGTTTTTT.

V is TRBV18 and J is TRBJ2-1, with 7 bases lining up with TRBD2. CDR1 KGHSH and CDR2 LQKENI come from the germline V gene. This CDR3 has 12 residues. V lost 6 bases to trimming and J lost 7 bases; unmatched junction nucleotides: 3. The DNA of the CDR3 is TGTGCCAGCTCGTACGGGGGGAATGAGCAGTTCTTC. As protein: CASSYGGNEQFF.

The rearrangement uses TRBV6-2 or TRBV6-3 and TRBJ2-1, with 9 bases that match TRBD2. The germline V gene has CDR1 MNHEY and CDR2 SVGEGT. The CDR3 sequence is 13 residues long. The V and J ends lost 6 bases and 9 bases, in that order; junction bases with no gene match: 6. The DNA of the CDR3 is TGTGCCAGCAGCACCGGACTAGCGACTGAGCAGTTCTTC. Its translation: CASSTGLATEQFF.

V gene TRBV24-1 combines with J gene TRBJ2-5; a weak D match, TRBD1 (6 bases). This CDR3 region has 16 residues. V lost 5 bases and J 4 bases, leaving 19 bases between the germline ends. The V gene's germline CDR1 is KGHDR and CDR2 SFDVKD. The CDR3 nucleotides are TGTGCCACCAGTGGGGAGACAGGAGGCCATGGAGAGACCCAGTACTTC. Translation: CATSGETGGHGETQYF.

The chain uses TRBV11-1 and TRBJ2-2, with 8 bases lining up with TRBD2. This CDR3 contains 14 residues. Unmatched junction bases numbered 3, after V lost 8 bases and J lost 1 base. Germline V lookup: CDR1 SGHAT, CDR2 FQDESV (reference sequence). The CDR3 loop is CASSGTRNTGELFF. In DNA form, the CDR3 reads TGTGCCAGCTCGGGGACTAGGAACACCGGGGAGCTGTTTTTT.

This clone was seen a single time. The rearrangement links TRBV10-3 to TRBJ2-1; possibly TRBD1 for D (5 bases). V was clipped by 0 bases and J by 2 bases, with 8 bases between them. The germline gives CDR1 ENHRY, CDR2 SYGVKD. The CDR3 runs to 15 residues. CDR3 coding DNA: TGTGCCATCAGTGAGTCAGAGACAGCCTACAATGAGCAGTTCTTC. Translation gives CAISESETAYNEQFF.

This chain links TRBV2 with TRBJ1-2; D not resolved. In germline, CDR1 is SNHLY, CDR2 FYNNEI. Deletions cut 6 bases from V and 5 bases from J, with 4 bases between. This CDR3 is built from 10 residues. The CDR3 here is CASSLYGYTF. CDR3 DNA sequence: TGTGCCAGCAGCCTTTATGGCTACACCTTC. The variable domain in full, with the rest retrieved from reference TRBV2 and TRBJ1-2, is EPEVTQTPSHQVTQMGQEVILRCVPISNHLYFYWYRQILGQKVEFLVSFYNNEISEKSEIFDDQFSVERPDGSNFTLKIRSTKLEDSAMYFCASSLYGYTFGSGTRLTVV.

This rearrangement joins TRBV19 to TRBJ1-6, with 12 positions matching TRBD1. From germline, CDR1 is LNHDA and CDR2 SQIVND (reference sequence). J was trimmed by 9 bases and V by 6 bases; bases with no gene match: 12. The CDR3 covers 17 residues. Here the CDR3 DNA reads TGTGCCAGTAGGCTATCACGCGGGACAGGGGGCGGTTCACCCCTCCACTTT. Protein: CASRLSRGTGGGSPLHF.

A few counts support this clone. The genes are TRBV5-5 and TRBJ2-2, with D possibly TRBD2 on 5 matching bases. The CDR3 runs 13 residues. V lost 2 bases and J 7 bases, leaving 9 bases between the germline ends. Germline CDR1 and CDR2: SGHKS and YYEKEE (reference sequence). In nucleotides, the CDR3 is TGTGCCAGCAGCTTTCTAGCTGTCGGGGAGCTGTTTTTT. It codes for CASSFLAVGELFF.

The V gene is TRBV25-1, the J gene TRBJ1-1, with TRBD1 as a possible D gene (6 bases). Trimming shortened V by 5 bases and J by 0 bases, and 10 bases separated the two germline ends. The CDR3 has 14 amino acids. Germline V gene data show CDR1 as MGHDK and CDR2 as SYGVNS. The CDR3 reads CASSFRGLNTEAFF. CDR3 nucleotide sequence: TGTGCCAGCAGTTTCAGGGGTCTGAACACTGAAGCTTTCTTT.

Only one count was recorded for this clone. The rearrangement joins TRBV7-2 to TRBJ2-3; 11 bases align to TRBD2. Per the germline V gene, CDR1 is SGHTA and CDR2 is FQGNSA. V was pared by 5 bases and J by 6 bases, with 7 bases of the junction left unmatched. The CDR3 runs 15 residues. CDR3 nucleotide sequence: TGTGCCAGCAGCATGCCGACTAGCGGGGCGGATACGCAGTATTTT. It encodes CASSMPTSGADTQYF. The full variable domain, its missing parts supplied by reference TRBV7-2 and TRBJ2-3, is GAGVSQSPSNKVTEKGKDVELRCDPISGHTALYWYRQSLGQGLEFLIYFQGNSAPDKSGLPSDRFSAERTGGSVSTLTIQRTQQEDSAVYLCASSMPTSGADTQYFGPGTRLTVL.

The gene calls are TRBV28 and TRBJ2-2; D is possibly TRBD2 (6 bases). V was trimmed by 3 bases and J by 4 bases, leaving 21 bases between them. The CDR3 contains 18 residues. The V gene's germline CDR1 is MDHEN and CDR2 SYDVKM. The CDR3 DNA follows: TGTGCCAGCAGTTTTCCTACTGCAAGGAGGGCGGCCACCGGGGAGCTGTTTTTT. It translates to CASSFPTARRAATGELFF.

The V call is TRBV6-5, the J call TRBJ2-7; a weak D match, TRBD2 (6 bases). V was cut by 8 bases and J by 1 base, with 6 bases left in between. From germline, CDR1 is MNHEY and CDR2 SVGAGI. This CDR3 has 11 amino acids. The CDR3 bases are TGTGCCAGCGGGACTTCCTACGAGCAGTACTTC. This encodes CASGTSYEQYF.

CDR3 nucleotide sequence: TGTGCCAGCAGCTGGACTAGCGGGATGTTTGCCGGGGAGCTGTTTTTT. It is translated as CASSWTSGMFAGELFF. The V call is TRBV7-3, the J call TRBJ2-2, with TRBD2 matching over 12 bases. The CDR3 extends over 16 amino acids. The V gene end was trimmed by 4 bases and the J gene end by 6 bases; junction bases not matched to a gene: 6. Germline V gene sequence: CDR1 SGHTA, CDR2 FQGTGA.

The table lists this clone with a count of one. This chain joins TRBV4-1 and TRBJ2-5, with D perhaps matching TRBD2 (5 bases). Germline V gene lookup returns CDR1 MGHRA and CDR2 YSYEKL. The CDR3 extends over 15 amino acids. Trimming cost V 4 bases and J 5 bases, with 17 bases left between them. CDR3 sequence: CASSLMSATRETQYF. DNA of the CDR3: TGCGCCAGCAGCCTTATGAGTGCAACTAGGGAGACCCAGTACTTC.

V gene TRBV11-2 combines with J gene TRBJ1-4, with D perhaps TRBD1 (5 bases). This CDR3 is 15 amino acids long. Trimming removed 5 bases from V and 6 bases from J, with 16 bases in between. Germline CDR1 is SGHAT and CDR2 is FQNNGV. The CDR3 here is CASSPQGGHYEKLFF. CDR3 bases: TGTGCCAGCAGCCCTCAGGGAGGTCATTATGAAAAACTGTTTTTT. Drawing the rest from reference TRBV11-2 and TRBJ1-4, the complete variable domain is EAGVAQSPRYKIIEKRQSVAFWCNPISGHATLYWYQQILGQGPKLLIQFQNNGVVDDSQLPKDRFSAERLKGVDSTLKIQPAKLEDSAVYLCASSPQGGHYEKLFFGSGTQLSVL.

V gene TRBV7-8 combines with J gene TRBJ1-5, with D perhaps matching TRBD1 (5 bases). Trimming removed 5 bases at V and 7 bases at J, with 12 bases between. The CDR3 loop spans 13 amino acids. The germline gives CDR1 SGHVS, CDR2 FQNEAQ. CDR3 sequence reads: CASSPGLPQPQHF. The DNA of the CDR3 is TGTGCCAGCAGCCCGGGACTTCCGCAGCCCCAGCATTTT.

The V call is TRBV30, the J call TRBJ1-2, with 7 bases identical to TRBD1. The CDR3 totals 12 residues. Unmatched junction bases numbered 1, after V lost 4 bases and J lost 2 bases. CDR1 is GTSNPN and CDR2 is SVGIG in the germline V gene (reference sequence). The CDR3 coding sequence is TGTGCCTGGACAGGGGGGAACTATGGCTACACCTTC. Residues: CAWTGGNYGYTF.

The chain couples TRBV30 to TRBJ1-1; 8 nucleotides match TRBD1. The V gene's germline CDR1 is GTSNPN and CDR2 SVGIG (reference sequence). The CDR3 sequence is 15 residues long. Trimming at V came to 5 bases and at J to 2 bases, leaving 10 bases not matched to a gene. The CDR3 loop is CAWGSGGSANTEAFF. The DNA of the CDR3 is TGTGCCTGGGGATCAGGGGGCAGTGCTAACACTGAAGCTTTCTTT.

This clone was seen just once. J is TRBJ1-2 and V is TRBV5-6, with TRBD1 matching 7 bases. This CDR3 comprises 18 residues. Germline CDR1 reads SGHDT; CDR2 reads YYEEEE. The trim removed 3 bases at V and 2 bases at J, leaving 16 bases unmatched. The CDR3 bases are TGTGCCAGCAGCTCCCTAGGGGGACAGCTCATACAGAACTATGGCTACACCTTC. Translated: CASSSLGGQLIQNYGYTF. Complete variable domain (other parts from reference TRBV5-6 and TRBJ1-2): DAGVTQSPTHLIKTRGQQVTLRCSPKSGHDTVSWYQQALGQGPQFIFQYYEEEERQRGNFPDRFSGHQFPNYSSELNVNALLLGDSALYLCASSSLGGQLIQNYGYTFGSGTRLTVV.

The chain is built from TRBV12-3 or TRBV12-4 and TRBJ2-7; D call uncertain. CDR3 size: 11 residues. Between the trimmed V and J ends, which lost 4 bases and 3 bases, there was a span of 4 bases. The CDR3 loop reads CASSSNYEQYF. CDR3 sequence (DNA): TGTGCCAGCAGTTCTAACTACGAGCAGTACTTC.

This chain connects TRBV12-5 to TRBJ1-5; D gene unclear. V was pared by 0 bases and J by 2 bases, with 14 bases between. Germline-derived CDR1 and CDR2 are LGHNT and FRNRAP. This CDR3 is 17 amino acids long. In nucleotides, the CDR3 is TGTGCTAGTGGTTTGGTAACGTTCGGGTTTGGCAATCAGCCCCAGCATTTT. It specifies CASGLVTFGFGNQPQHF. Supplemented by reference TRBV12-5 and TRBJ1-5, the full variable domain reads DARVTQTPRHKVTEMGQEVTMRCQPILGHNTVFWYRQTMMQGLELLAYFRNRAPLDDSGMPKDRFSAEMPDATLATLKIQPSEPRDSAVYFCASGLVTFGFGNQPQHFGDGTRLSIL.

This sequence joins TRBV7-8 and TRBJ2-7; TRBD1 is a possible D gene (5 bases). Germline lookup yields CDR1 SGHVS and CDR2 FQNEAQ. The V end was cut by 2 bases, the J end by 5 bases, with 16 bases between. CDR3 length equals 15 residues. The CDR3 coding sequence is TGTGCCAGCAGCTTAAGTCGGCCAGGGTACCACGAGCAGTACTTC. It encodes CASSLSRPGYHEQYF.